The T cell receptor (beta chain) described here comes from a study of cytomegalovirus exposure and HLA in healthy donors. V lost 3 bases to trimming and J lost 5 bases, with 10 bases between them. CDR3 length: 13 amino acids. Germline loops: CDR1 MDHEN, CDR2 SYDVKM. 60 Vbeta and 13 Jbeta primers were used in PCR. Method: immunoSEQ multiplex PCR; TCRdb's copy keeps in-frame clones and lacks some. There are nearly 110,000 clones in the sample; 75% occur only once, and roughly 2.9% lies in the top ten. Despite likely unrecorded immune exposures, the donors were nominally healthy at the time of sampling. For this clone: Its target is not known.

Study conclusions and caveats: With DRB1 most and HLA-C fewest, TCR association rates differed between HLA loci in a later analysis. Reported findings show TCR beta sequences accurately forecast HLA-A and HLA-B alleles in most subjects. In vitro experiments confirmed that three CMV-associated chains were specific for CMV antigens.

This sequence joins TRBV28 and TRBJ1-2; the D is unclear. The sequence derives from a male donor in good health and CMV-seropositive. The material sequenced was PBMCs. The CDR3, as DNA: TGTGCCAGCAGTTTGAGGTCCTTTTATGGCTACACCTTC. Its protein product is CASSLRSFYGYTF.